This T cell receptor beta chain was sequenced in a study of control samples from healthy donors and cancer patients. Germline-derived CDR1 and CDR2 are MNHEY and SVGAGI. The CDR3 loop spans 13 amino acids. Trimming took off 7 bases at V and 2 bases at J, with 11 bases between the two ends. Method: immunoSEQ multiplex PCR; TCRdb's copy keeps in-frame clones and lacks some. There are about 180,000 clones in the sample; about 92% occur only once, and around 1.5% lies in the top ten. The sequenced sample was blood. The chain has TRBV6-5 and TRBJ2-5, with D perhaps matching TRBD2 (5 bases). The TCR originated in a man younger than 45 in good health. CDR3 in DNA: TGTGCCAGCATAAGAGGGCTACAAGAGACCCAGTACTTC. As protein: CASIRGLQETQYF.